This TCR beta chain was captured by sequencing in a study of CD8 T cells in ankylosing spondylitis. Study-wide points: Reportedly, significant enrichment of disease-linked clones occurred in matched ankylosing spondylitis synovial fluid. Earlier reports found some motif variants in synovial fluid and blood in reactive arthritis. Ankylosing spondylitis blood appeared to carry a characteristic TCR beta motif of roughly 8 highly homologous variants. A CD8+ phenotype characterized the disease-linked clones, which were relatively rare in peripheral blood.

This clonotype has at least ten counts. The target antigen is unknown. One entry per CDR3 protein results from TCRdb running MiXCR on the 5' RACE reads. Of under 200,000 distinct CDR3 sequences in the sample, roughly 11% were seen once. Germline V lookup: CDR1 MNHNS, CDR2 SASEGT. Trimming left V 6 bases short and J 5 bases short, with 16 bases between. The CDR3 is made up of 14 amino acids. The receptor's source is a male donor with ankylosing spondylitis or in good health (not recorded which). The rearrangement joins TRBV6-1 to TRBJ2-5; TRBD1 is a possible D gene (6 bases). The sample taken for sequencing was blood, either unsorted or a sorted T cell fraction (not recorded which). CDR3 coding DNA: TGTGCCAGCAGCCCAGACAGGTTTGTGGAGACCCAGTACTTC. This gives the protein CASSPDRFVETQYF.